Listed here is a single T cell receptor beta chain. Its target is not known. Assay used: immunoSEQ multiplex PCR; TCRdb lists only in-frame clones, some missing. The profile shows about 200,000 clones, around 70% of them singletons. This sample was taken from a study of cytotoxic CD8 clonotypes in ibrutinib-treated CLL. The overall study: Response sampling came at median approximately twelve months of treatment, ranging roughly 6 to 36 months.

CDR1 and CDR2 (germline): GTSNPN, SVGIG (reference sequence). This CDR3 is built from 14 residues. The ends lost 2 bases at V and 6 bases at J; junction bases unmatched: 7. Whole-study results and caveats: Rising at ibrutinib response, clonality subsequently fell back toward baseline at progression.

The chain is built from TRBV30 and TRBJ1-5; 7 bases align to TRBD1. The sequence derives from a human donor with chronic lymphocytic leukemia. The specimen comprised PBMCs, sampled after 12 months of ibrutinib treatment. The CDR3 spells CAWSLQTGRQPQHF. CDR3 nucleotides: TGTGCCTGGAGTCTCCAGACAGGGCGTCAGCCCCAGCATTTT.